Listed here are 8 T cell receptor beta chains from one sample, sequenced in a study of early T cells in non-severe SARS-CoV-2 infection. Each CDR3 protein is one row after TCRdb ran MiXCR on the 5' RACE reads. The top ten hold 20% of the sample, which has 40,000 to 55,000 distinct CDR3 sequences, under 7.5% seen once. Sequencing was performed on whole blood, taken at baseline. The receptors were gathered from an adult who was a healthcare worker with PCR-confirmed SARS-CoV-2 infection or an uninfected control (not recorded which).

There are a few counts of this clonotype. This chain links TRBV28 with TRBJ2-7, with TRBD2 identical over 10 bases. CDR3 length: 14 amino acids. Germline lookup yields CDR1 MDHEN and CDR2 SYDVKM. J gave up 6 bases and V 2 bases, and 4 bases lay outside the gene matches. The CDR3 protein is CASSLSLAGVEQYF. The CDR3 DNA sequence: TGTGCCAGCAGTTTAAGCCTAGCGGGAGTCGAGCAGTACTTC.

This clonotype has just a few counts. V and J are TRBV7-2 and TRBJ2-3; 7 bases map to TRBD2. The CDR3 covers 14 residues. V lost 5 bases and J lost 6; bases outside the gene matches: 8. Germline V gene sequence: CDR1 SGHTA, CDR2 FQGNSA. CDR3 residues: CASSHSTSVDTQYF. In DNA, the CDR3 is TGTGCCAGCAGCCACTCCACTAGCGTGGATACGCAGTATTTT. The full variable domain, with the rest looked up from reference TRBV7-2 and TRBJ2-3, is GAGVSQSPSNKVTEKGKDVELRCDPISGHTALYWYRQSLGQGLEFLIYFQGNSAPDKSGLPSDRFSAERTGGSVSTLTIQRTQQEDSAVYLCASSHSTSVDTQYFGPGTRLTVL.

The chain has TRBV3-1 and TRBJ2-5; D possibly corresponds to TRBD2 (5 bases). Trimming took off 5 bases at V and 1 base at J, with 14 bases between the two ends. CDR1 and CDR2 from the germline V gene are LGHDT and YNNKEL (reference sequence). CDR3 length: 15 amino acids. In DNA form, the CDR3 reads TGTGCCAGCAGCACCCAACTAGGGCTCCAAGAGACCCAGTACTTC. Protein sequence: CASSTQLGLQETQYF.

This clonotype was counted at least ten times. The CDR3 DNA reads TGCAGTGCTACCCGGTCAAGGTCCCGGGGAGTGACCCAGTACTTC. Protein product: CSATRSRSRGVTQYF. The chain is built from TRBV20-1 and TRBJ2-5, with D perhaps TRBD2 (5 bases). The CDR3 runs 15 residues. V was shortened by 4 bases and J by 7 bases, with 22 bases between the two germline ends. CDR1 and CDR2 from the germline V gene are DFQATT and SNEGSKA (reference sequence).

This clonotype was counted many times. J is TRBJ1-2 and V is TRBV4-2; D remains ambiguous. The length of the CDR3 is 15 residues. The germline CDR1 and CDR2 sequences are LGHNA and YNFKEQ. The V end lost 3 bases, the J end lost 4 bases, and 15 bases lay between the germline ends. The CDR3 region is CASSQTLDGIYGYTF. CDR3 sequence (DNA): TGTGCCAGCAGCCAGACTCTGGACGGTATCTATGGCTACACCTTC.

This clonotype was recorded at least ten times. The chain recombines TRBV12-2 with TRBJ2-7; the D call in the table, TRBD1, was not verified against the DNA. TRBV12-2 is a listed pseudogene. CDR3 length: 15 residues. The CDR3 protein is CASRSTGAPLYEQYF. The CDR3 DNA reads TGTGCAAGTCGCTCGACGGGGGCCCCCCTCTACGAGCAGTACTTC.

This clonotype appeared a few times. The DNA is left out, because the CDR3 cannot be placed on it with certainty; the CDR3 is given as TCRdb lists it. This sequence joins TRBV7-2 and TRBJ2-7; the D segment call TRBD1 is taken from the table without a DNA check. The CDR3 sequence runs 14 residues, both termini included. CDR1 and CDR2 (germline): SGHTA, FQGNSA. CDR3 region: CASSFGTGAYEQYF.

The rearrangement joins TRBV20-1 to TRBJ2-3; D remains ambiguous. This CDR3 has 14 residues. Germline values: CDR1 DFQATT, CDR2 SNEGSKA (reference sequence). V was shortened by 6 bases and J by 0 bases, with 13 bases between the two germline ends. The CDR3 DNA follows: TGCAGTGCCCCCGGAAAGGCTAGCACAGATACGCAGTATTTT. Translation: CSAPGKASTDTQYF.